This T cell receptor beta chain was recovered during a study of T cell changes during pregnancy in multiple sclerosis. The table came from immunoSEQ multiplex PCR; TCRdb's copy has only in-frame clones and leaves some out. The table shows roughly 40,000 clones, with around nine tenths occurring only once. The CDR3 sequence is 15 residues long. Trimming at V came to 1 base and at J to 8 bases, leaving 9 bases not matched to a gene. In germline, CDR1 is MGHRA, CDR2 YSYEKL. The sequenced sample was CD4+ T cells from peripheral blood mononuclear cells, obtained after pregnancy. This TCR was sampled from a female donor with multiple sclerosis, enrolled in a pregnancy study. The rearrangement links TRBV4-1 to TRBJ1-2; the match to TRBD1 covers 8 bases. Here the CDR3 DNA reads TGCGCCAGCAGCCAAGTCAGGCAGGGGGCAGGAGGCTACACCTTC. Translating gives CASSQVRQGAGGYTF.